Below are 32 T cell receptor beta chains sequenced from a single sample in a study of blood T cell repertoires in COVID-19. The protocol was immunoSEQ multiplex PCR, while the TCRdb copy is restricted to in-frame clones and leaves out a portion. The repertoire holds roughly 86,000 clones, with around four fifths as singletons. Sequencing input: peripheral blood. The receptors were gathered from a man aged 50-59 years with acute or convalescent COVID-19.

This rearrangement joins TRBV28 to TRBJ2-7; 9 nucleotides align to TRBD1. After removal of 6 bases from V and 3 bases from J, the junction contained 9 bases not matched to a gene. This CDR3 is 15 amino acids long. Per germline, CDR1 MDHEN and CDR2 SYDVKM. The CDR3 DNA is TGTGCCAGCAGATATAGGACAGGGGCGGTCTACGAGCAGTACTTC. Translating gives CASRYRTGAVYEQYF.

The CDR3 protein is CASSQDPAGGAGVWFF. CDR3 DNA: TGTGCCAGCAGCCAAGATCCGGCCGGGGGGGCCGGGGTGTGGTTCTTC. The chain employs TRBV3-1 (or the pseudogene TRBV3-2) and TRBJ2-1; TRBD2 aligns across 8 bases. The junction had 16 bases not matched to a gene; V was cut back by 0 bases and J by 15 bases. CDR1 and CDR2 from the germline V gene are LGHDT and YNNKEL (reference sequence). The CDR3 has 16 residues.

The J gene is TRBJ1-4, the V gene TRBV18; 9 nucleotides align to TRBD1. The germline V gene has CDR1 KGHSH and CDR2 LQKENI. The CDR3 extends over 15 amino acids. V trimming: 4 bases; J trimming: 6 bases; junction bases outside the gene matches: 6. The CDR3 protein is CASSQGQGGDEKLFF. CDR3 sequence (DNA): TGTGCCAGCTCACAGGGACAGGGAGGAGATGAAAAACTGTTTTTT.

The chain is built from TRBV2 and TRBJ2-7, with D perhaps TRBD2 (5 bases). V lost 4 bases, J lost 3 bases, and 10 bases lay in between. The CDR3 is made up of 13 amino acids. CDR1 is SNHLY and CDR2 is FYNNEI in the germline V gene. The CDR3 loop reads CASSVGSGYEQYF. The CDR3, as DNA: TGTGCCAGCAGTGTAGGAAGCGGCTACGAGCAGTACTTC.

This sequence joins TRBV4-1 and TRBJ2-5, with D possibly TRBD2 on 6 matching bases. The CDR3 sequence is 15 residues long. The V and J ends lost 2 bases and 5 bases respectively, with 15 bases between them. Germline V CDR1 and CDR2: MGHRA, YSYEKL. The CDR3 DNA reads as TGCGCCAGCAGCCAATTGGGACTCAACGTGGAGACCCAGTACTTC. As protein: CASSQLGLNVETQYF.

J is TRBJ1-4 and V is TRBV7-2; TRBD1 matches 8 bases. This CDR3 spans 13 amino acids. After removal of 6 bases from V and 8 bases from J, the junction contained 5 bases not matched to a gene. Germline lookup yields CDR1 SGHTA and CDR2 FQGNSA. The CDR3 DNA reads TGTGCCAGCAGTTGGACAGGGTTGGAAAAACTGTTTTTT. This codes for CASSWTGLEKLFF.

The chain couples TRBV6-4 to TRBJ2-3; 9 positions agree with TRBD2. V trimming: 0 bases; J trimming: 0 bases; junction bases outside the gene matches: 1. The CDR3 is made up of 16 amino acids. Germline values: CDR1 MRHNA, CDR2 SNTAGT. The CDR3 bases are TGTGCCAGCAGTGACTCTAGCGGGGGAAGCACAGATACGCAGTATTTT. Translated, it gives CASSDSSGGSTDTQYF.

The chain couples TRBV27 to TRBJ2-2; TRBD2 agrees at 12 bases. Germline values: CDR1 MNHEY, CDR2 SMNVEV (reference sequence). V lost 7 bases to trimming and J lost 6 bases; unmatched junction nucleotides: 6. There are 15 residues in the CDR3. The CDR3 region has the DNA TGTGCCAGCAAGAAAGGGACTAGCGGGTCCGGGGAGCTGTTTTTT. Residues: CASKKGTSGSGELFF.

This clone was detected once. The chain joins TRBV2 to TRBJ2-5; 8 bases are shared with TRBD1. CDR1 and CDR2 (germline): SNHLY, FYNNEI. The ends lost 7 bases at V and 4 bases at J; junction bases unmatched: 14. CDR3 size: 16 residues. CDR3 sequence reads: CASTLETGASRETQYF. In nucleotides, the CDR3 is TGTGCCAGCACCTTGGAGACAGGGGCCAGCAGAGAGACCCAGTACTTC.

This chain joins TRBV6-5 and TRBJ1-2, with unresolved D. Trimming shortened V by 2 bases and J by 0 bases, and 10 bases separated the two germline ends. This CDR3 contains 15 residues. Germline CDR1 is MNHEY and CDR2 is SVGAGI. The CDR3 protein is CASSYGGSTNYGYTF. For the CDR3, the DNA is TGTGCCAGCAGTTACGGAGGGTCTACTAACTATGGCTACACCTTC.

Regarding this clone: Germline and junction disagree at one end, which may indicate a read error. This chain joins TRBV7-4 and TRBJ2-4; maybe TRBD1 (6 bases). Germline values: CDR1 SGHVT, CDR2 SQSDAQ. This CDR3 spans 12 amino acids. In DNA form, the CDR3 reads TGTGCCAGCAGCTACAGGGATTCAGCGTCGTGCTTC. This translates into CASSYRDSASCF. Full variable domain (outside the CDR3, taken from reference TRBV7-4 and TRBJ2-4): GAGVSQSPRYKVAKRGRDVALRCDSISGHVTLYWYRQTLGQGSEVLTYSQSDAQRDKSGRPSGRFSAERPERSVSTLKIQRTEQGDSAVYLCASSYRDSASCFGAGTRLSVL.

The V and J genes are TRBV19 and TRBJ2-5; 10 positions agree with TRBD1. This CDR3 is built from 14 residues. V dropped 5 bases and J dropped 5; count of bases not matched to a gene: 5. Germline lookup yields CDR1 LNHDA and CDR2 SQIVND (reference sequence). CDR3 region: CASSPRTGGETQYF. The CDR3 DNA is TGTGCCAGTAGTCCCCGGACAGGGGGGGAGACCCAGTACTTC.

This clone is a singleton in its sample. This sequence joins TRBV5-5 and TRBJ1-2; weak D call: TRBD1 (6 bases). The germline CDR1 and CDR2 sequences are SGHKS and YYEKEE (reference sequence). The length of the CDR3 is 12 residues. V was clipped by 3 bases and J by 6 bases, with 9 bases between them. The CDR3 DNA follows: TGTGCCAGCAGCTGGGACACCAATGGCTACACCTTC. This codes for CASSWDTNGYTF.

The chain combines TRBV18 with TRBJ1-1; D is possibly TRBD1 (5 bases). The CDR3 runs 15 residues. With 8 bases removed from V and 0 bases from J, the gap between germline ends came to 16 bases. The germline V gene encodes CDR1 KGHSH and CDR2 LQKENI. The CDR3 DNA reads as TGTGCCAGCGCTCCGGGGGGGAATATGAACACTGAAGCTTTCTTT. It yields the protein CASAPGGNMNTEAFF.

The chain recombines TRBV4-3 with TRBJ2-1, with D perhaps TRBD2 (6 bases). V dropped 0 bases and J dropped 7 bases, with 10 bases sitting between them. The germline CDR1 and CDR2 sequences are LGHNA and YSLEER. This CDR3 region has 14 residues. This CDR3 is CASSQEEGLNEQFF. CDR3 nucleotides: TGCGCCAGCAGCCAAGAGGAGGGGCTTAATGAGCAGTTCTTC.

The CDR3 DNA is TGTGCCAGCGCCTACTCTCGGGACAGGGGGAACAATGAGCAGTTCTTC. It is translated as CASAYSRDRGNNEQFF. This chain connects TRBV2 to TRBJ2-1, with TRBD1 identical over 11 bases. Germline lookup yields CDR1 SNHLY and CDR2 FYNNEI. V dropped 8 bases and J dropped 5; count of bases not matched to a gene: 11. This CDR3 spans 16 amino acids.

This chain joins TRBV7-9 and TRBJ2-3, with D possibly being TRBD1 (6 bases). Trimming removed 5 bases at V and 2 bases at J, with 14 bases between. The germline CDR1 and CDR2 sequences are SEHNR and FQNEAQ (reference sequence). This CDR3 is built from 15 residues. DNA for the CDR3: TGTGCCAGCAGCCCCATTGGACAGAACACAGATACGCAGTATTTT. This encodes CASSPIGQNTDTQYF.

The V and J genes are TRBV7-6 and TRBJ2-2; 7 positions agree with TRBD2. Germline CDR1 is SGHVS and CDR2 is FNYEAQ. J lost 3 bases, V lost 1 base, and 5 bases had no gene match. The length of the CDR3 is 16 residues. The chain's CDR3 is CASSLVALADTGELFF. DNA of the CDR3: TGTGCCAGCAGCTTAGTGGCCCTAGCGGACACCGGGGAGCTGTTTTTT.

The gene calls are TRBV10-3 and TRBJ1-1; D might be TRBD1 (6 bases). The germline V gene has CDR1 ENHRY and CDR2 SYGVKD. V was pared by 2 bases and J by 6 bases, with 13 bases between. The CDR3 is made up of 14 amino acids. The CDR3 is CAISEGNRVPEAFF. For the CDR3, the DNA is TGTGCCATCAGTGAGGGTAACAGGGTACCTGAAGCTTTCTTT.

The rearrangement uses TRBV6-5 and TRBJ2-7; 7 bases agree with TRBD1. Germline V lookup: CDR1 MNHEY, CDR2 SVGAGI. V shed 6 bases and J 2 bases; nucleotides not matched to a gene: 10. CDR3 length: 15 amino acids. The CDR3 loop is CASSASGTAAYEQYF. CDR3 sequence (DNA): TGTGCCAGCAGCGCCTCCGGGACAGCGGCCTACGAGCAGTACTTC.

A few counts support this clone. The chain is built from TRBV12-5 and TRBJ2-2; D is possibly TRBD1 (6 bases). Germline CDR1 and CDR2: LGHNT and FRNRAP. This CDR3 has 16 residues. Trimming stripped 3 bases from V and 4 bases from J, with 15 bases between. CDR3 amino acids: CASGLSLGQRTGELFF. The DNA for the CDR3 is TGTGCTAGTGGTTTATCCCTAGGACAGCGCACCGGGGAGCTGTTTTTT.

The chain recombines TRBV21-1 with TRBJ2-5; the D call in the table, TRBD2, was not verified against the DNA. TRBV21-1 is shown as a pseudogene. This CDR3 has 16 residues. The CDR3 DNA follows: TGTGCCAGCAGGGACCCGGGGGGGGCGAGCAAAGAGACCCAGTACTTC. It yields the protein CASRDPGGASKETQYF.

J is TRBJ2-5 and V is TRBV19; possibly TRBD1 for D (6 bases). This CDR3 region has 14 residues. Deletions cut 6 bases from V and 5 bases from J, with 16 bases between. From germline, CDR1 is LNHDA and CDR2 SQIVND (reference sequence). In nucleotides, the CDR3 is TGTGCCAGTAGCCAAGGGGGAAGGGGGGAGACCCAGTACTTC. It codes for CASSQGGRGETQYF.

This sequence joins TRBV24-1 and TRBJ2-4; 7 nucleotides agree with TRBD1. The V and J ends lost 5 bases and 7 bases, in that order; junction bases with no gene match: 10. CDR1 is KGHDR and CDR2 is SFDVKD in the germline V gene. CDR3 size: 15 residues. The CDR3 is CATSASTGFGNIQYF. The CDR3 DNA is TGTGCCACCAGTGCCTCGACAGGGTTTGGGAACATTCAGTACTTC.

J is TRBJ2-1 and V is TRBV5-1; 10 positions match TRBD1. This CDR3 comprises 14 residues. J lost 8 bases, V lost 2 bases, and 4 bases had no gene match. Looked up from germline, CDR1 is SGHRS and CDR2 is YFSETQ. In nucleotides, the CDR3 is TGCGCCAGCAGCTTAAGGACAGGGGGGGATGAGCAGTTCTTC. Its translation: CASSLRTGGDEQFF. Combining the CDR3 with reference TRBV5-1 and TRBJ2-1 gives the whole variable domain KAGVTQTPRYLIKTRGQQVTLSCSPISGHRSVSWYQQTPGQGLQFLFEYFSETQRNKGNFPGRFSGRQFSNSRSEMNVSTLELGDSALYLCASSLRTGGDEQFFGPGTRLTVL.

The gene calls are TRBV14 and TRBJ2-7; no firm D call. The germline CDR1 and CDR2 sequences are SGHDN and FVKESK. The CDR3 runs to 15 residues. Trimming shortened V by 0 bases and J by 2 bases, and 11 bases separated the two germline ends. The CDR3 here is CASSQDGQAAYEQYF. CDR3 DNA sequence: TGTGCCAGCAGCCAAGATGGGCAGGCCGCCTACGAGCAGTACTTC.

The chain recombines TRBV6-4 with TRBJ1-5, with TRBD1 matching over 8 bases. With 6 bases clipped from V and 1 base from J, the junction kept 5 bases outside the gene matches. CDR1 MRHNA and CDR2 SNTAGT come from the germline V gene. The CDR3 runs 15 residues. The CDR3 coding sequence is TGTGCCAGCAGCAAAACAGGGGGGAGCAATCAGCCCCAGCATTTT. Its protein product is CASSKTGGSNQPQHF.

The genes are TRBV18 and TRBJ2-7; D is perhaps TRBD1 (6 bases). Germline V lookup: CDR1 KGHSH, CDR2 LQKENI. This CDR3 has 14 amino acids. Trimming took off 6 bases at V and 3 bases at J, with 15 bases between the two ends. Written as DNA, the CDR3 is TGTGCCAGCTCGCCGGGGCAGGACAGCTACGAGCAGTACTTC. This encodes CASSPGQDSYEQYF. The variable domain in full, with the rest retrieved from reference TRBV18 and TRBJ2-7, is NAGVMQNPRHLVRRRGQEARLRCSPMKGHSHVYWYRQLPEEGLKFMVYLQKENIIDESGMPKERFSAEFPKEGPSILRIQQVVRGDSAAYFCASSPGQDSYEQYFGPGTRLTVT.

This clone was detected once. This chain uses TRBV7-9 with TRBJ2-1; TRBD2 is a possible D gene (5 bases). Germline V gene sequence: CDR1 SEHNR, CDR2 FQNEAQ (reference sequence). V was clipped by 3 bases and J by 10 bases, with 16 bases between them. The CDR3 runs 14 residues. CDR3: CASSFPRADAEQFF. The CDR3, as DNA: TGTGCCAGCAGCTTTCCAAGAGCGGACGCCGAGCAGTTCTTC. Full variable domain (rest looked up from reference TRBV7-9 and TRBJ2-1): DTGVSQNPRHKITKRGQNVTFRCDPISEHNRLYWYRQTLGQGPEFLTYFQNEAQLEKSRLLSDRFSAERPKGSFSTLEIQRTEQGDSAMYLCASSFPRADAEQFFGPGTRLTVL.

The sample holds a few counts of this clone. The V and J genes are TRBV9 and TRBJ2-1; 15 bases line up with TRBD2. The CDR3 is 15 residues long. V lost 0 bases, J lost 8 bases, and 0 bases stayed unmatched. Germline-derived CDR1 and CDR2 are SGDLS and YYNGEE. The CDR3 DNA reads TGTGCCAGCAGCGTAGGGACTAGCGGGAGGGATGAGCAGTTCTTC. Amino acids: CASSVGTSGRDEQFF. Full variable domain (remainder filled in from reference TRBV9 and TRBJ2-1): DSGVTQTPKHLITATGQRVTLRCSPRSGDLSVYWYQQSLDQGLQFLIQYYNGEERAKGNILERFSAQQFPDLHSELNLSSLELGDSALYFCASSVGTSGRDEQFFGPGTRLTVL.

The chain is built from TRBV9 and TRBJ2-7; 8 bases agree with TRBD1. Germline CDR1 reads SGDLS; CDR2 reads YYNGEE. Trimming took 3 bases from V and 3 from J; bases not matched to a gene: 8. The CDR3 loop spans 15 amino acids. The CDR3 coding sequence is TGTGCCAGCAGCGCAGGACAGGGTGGGAGCTACGAGCAGTACTTC. It yields the protein CASSAGQGGSYEQYF.

This chain connects TRBV28 to TRBJ1-2, with a tentative D call TRBD1 (6 bases). The CDR3 is 15 residues long. Germline CDR1 reads MDHEN; CDR2 reads SYDVKM. V was trimmed by 8 bases and J by 4 bases, leaving 20 bases between them. For the CDR3, the DNA is TGTGCCAGCCCCGGTTGGAGCGGGGGGGCCTATGGCTACACCTTC. The encoded protein is CASPGWSGGAYGYTF.